This TCR beta chain emerged from a study of T-cell reconstitution after alpha-beta-depleted transplantation in children. Unique molecular identifiers were incorporated into the prepared TCRbeta library. TCRdb used MiXCR to reprocess the PCR reads, holding one entry per CDR3 protein. Seen here are about 420,000 distinct CDR3 sequences, roughly 10% observed once, and the top ten hold 4.5% to 7%. The receptor's source is a human donor who donated a stem cell graft to a child with acute myeloid leukemia. The input for sequencing was PBMCs from the stem cell graft donor, taken from the stem cell graft.

The DNA for the CDR3 is TGTGCCAGCAGTTTAGGGTCGTCTCACACAGATACGCAGTATTTT. It specifies CASSLGSSHTDTQYF. The V and J genes are TRBV12-3 or TRBV12-4 and TRBJ2-3; D call uncertain. The CDR3 contains 15 residues. V gave up 1 base and J gave up 2 bases, with 10 bases separating them.